This T cell receptor (beta chain) originates from a study of cytomegalovirus exposure and HLA in healthy donors. Points from the study as a whole: The listing of roughly 160 TCR beta chains classed them as cytomegalovirus-associated. Follow-up analysis found HLA locus-dependent TCR association rates, highest for DRB1 and lowest for HLA-C. In a later analysis, TCR beta V- and J-gene trimming showed a link to a missense DCLRE1C variant. The CMV antigen specificity of three CMV-associated chains was confirmed through in vitro analysis.

Germline values: CDR1 MNHNS, CDR2 SASEGT. The CDR3 is made up of 17 amino acids. The V and J ends lost 0 bases and 0 bases, in that order; junction bases with no gene match: 7. This PCR relied on a set of 60 Vbeta primers and 13 Jbeta primers. Method: immunoSEQ multiplex PCR; TCRdb's copy keeps in-frame clones and lacks some. The sample contains over 150,000 clones, over 70% of which appear only once. On this clone itself: Its specificity is not known.

The source material was PBMCs. J is TRBJ2-7 and V is TRBV6-1, with 8 positions matching TRBD1. This clonotype originated in a young woman in good health and CMV-seronegative. The CDR3 sequence is CASSEAHDRGRSYEQYF. The CDR3 nucleotides are TGTGCCAGCAGTGAAGCGCATGACAGGGGCCGCTCCTACGAGCAGTACTTC.